This is a list of T cell receptor beta chains from one sample in a study of vaccination and CD4 T cells after COVID-19. In TCRdb, the PCR reads were re-called with MiXCR into one record per CDR3 protein. Seen here are about 10,000 distinct CDR3 sequences, about 60% observed once, and the top ten hold 17%. The antigens for these receptors are not known. The specimen sequenced was CD4+ T cells from blood, cultured in vitro. These receptor sequences come from a human donor who had recovered from COVID-19. CDR3s include the opening cysteine and the closing phenylalanine or tryptophan. Each record gives: D gene, V gene, J gene, CDR3 protein. The D gene is left open where the match is weak.

.	TRBV7-9	TRBJ2-5	CASSTRQGWETQYF
TRBD1	TRBV4-1	TRBJ1-2	CASSQANWRDRGFGYTF
.	TRBV7-2	TRBJ1-1	CASSFQGSNTEAFF
.	TRBV2	TRBJ1-2	CASTSSNYGYTF
.	TRBV11-2	TRBJ1-5	CASSQMSNQPQHF
TRBD1	TRBV7-6	TRBJ1-1	CASLPGTGGVNTEAFF
.	TRBV7-2	TRBJ1-2	CASSSRGTNYGYTF
.	TRBV5-1	TRBJ2-2	CASSWNLGELFF
.	TRBV7-3	TRBJ1-6	CASSSDLSSPLHF
.	TRBV20-1	TRBJ1-1	CSATLGLGNTEAFF
.	TRBV6-1	TRBJ1-5	CASSEAEPQHF
.	TRBV6-1	TRBJ1-2	CASSVMGGEEAGYTF
.	TRBV6-5	TRBJ1-5	CASSSGNQPQHF
TRBD1	TRBV7-6	TRBJ1-5	CASSSRQGQPQHF
.	TRBV12-3/TRBV12-4	TRBJ1-1	CASSLARGVPTEAFF
.	TRBV7-2	TRBJ1-2	CASSFAGQGYGYTF
.	TRBV2	TRBJ2-7	CASTRGRSDYEQYF
TRBD2	TRBV20-1	TRBJ2-3	CSVPRLASTDTQYF
.	TRBV7-2	TRBJ2-3	CASSWTDSTDTQYF
.	TRBV6-1	TRBJ1-1	CASRKTMNTEAFF
.	TRBV6-2/TRBV6-3	TRBJ1-5	CASSVRDRQPQHF
.	TRBV6-2/TRBV6-3	TRBJ2-3	CASSYSPDTQYF
TRBD1	TRBV5-3	TRBJ2-7	CARNELDRGAYEQYF
TRBD1	TRBV15	TRBJ1-1	CATSGSRTGEAFF
.	TRBV15	TRBJ1-5	CATSRGADQPQHF
TRBD2	TRBV2	TRBJ2-1	CASRPSGSGYNEQFF
.	TRBV6-1	TRBJ1-5	CASSLDWAGGEPQHF
TRBD2	TRBV3-1	TRBJ2-7	CASSGTSSPYEQYF
TRBD1	TRBV5-1	TRBJ2-3	CASSLTGTGGSDTQYF
.	TRBV29-1	TRBJ2-5	CSVYGTISRETQYF
.	TRBV11-1	TRBJ2-1	CASSPGQGMVSYNEQFF
.	TRBV2	TRBJ1-2	CASSEGGHYGYTF
TRBD2	TRBV6-1	TRBJ2-7	CASSRPGRARGNEQYF
.	TRBV19	TRBJ2-2	CASSIRDWGRDTGELFF
.	TRBV7-2	TRBJ2-1	CASSLVVRTGVSYNEQFF
.	TRBV20-1	TRBJ1-2	CSASWPNSYTF
TRBD1	TRBV5-1	TRBJ1-6	CASTRDRGGGSPLHF
TRBD2	TRBV20-1	TRBJ2-7	CSVQSGVEYEQYF
.	TRBV6-1	TRBJ2-2	CASSMSRGATGELFF
.	TRBV27	TRBJ1-5	CASRPAYSNQLQHF
TRBD1	TRBV7-3	TRBJ2-2	CASSHRGPGELFF
TRBD2	TRBV7-3	TRBJ2-3	CASSSSGGSRDTQYF
.	TRBV4-1	TRBJ2-4	CASSQDQGGRGNIQYF
TRBD1	TRBV7-7	TRBJ2-7	CASSTGQVNEQYF
TRBD1	TRBV6-1	TRBJ1-1	CASSRTTGVRTEAFF